This TCR beta chain was identified during a study of cytomegalovirus exposure and HLA in healthy donors. Study-wide findings and caveats: Accurate prediction of most subjects' HLA-A and HLA-B alleles from TCR beta sequences was reported. Analysis was carried out at a later point, and it linked a missense DCLRE1C variant to TCR beta V- and J-gene trimming. Reports showed the classifier diagnosing cytomegalovirus status with high specificity and sensitivity. Listed as cytomegalovirus-associated were 150 to 200 TCR beta chains.

With 60 Vbeta and 13 Jbeta primers, the PCR was carried out. Measured with immunoSEQ multiplex PCR; TCRdb has only the in-frame clones, and not every one. The sample yields about 120,000 clones, under 70% seen once. CDR3 length: 14 residues. Germline V gives CDR1 ENHRY, CDR2 SYGVKD. This clone was recorded once. What it binds is not known. The junction and the germline gene differ at one end; a read error may be behind it. The specimen was PBMCs. V gene TRBV10-3 combines with J gene TRBJ1-1, with 10 bases that match TRBD1. This TCR came from a man aged 18 to 29 in good health and CMV-seronegative. CDR3 region: CAIIEGTGATEAFF. The DNA for the CDR3 is TGTGCCATCATTGAGGGGACAGGGGCCACTGAAGCTTTCTTT.